This TCR beta chain is drawn from a study of OX40 agonist ivuxolimab in advanced cancers. The overall study: Patients undergoing dose escalation presented with hepatocellular carcinoma, melanoma, renal cell or head and neck cancer.

Study findings and constraints: Specificity for antigen went undetermined in the expanded peripheral T cells. The study observed clonal expansion of CD4+ and CD8+ blood T cells by week 6 at 0.1 to 3.0 mg/kg.

Here immunoSEQ multiplex PCR was the method, and the copy in TCRdb shows in-frame clones only, minus some. The profile shows some 75,000 clones, 84% of them singletons. Regarding this clone: As yet, its antigen is unknown.

Germline lookup yields CDR1 SGHTA and CDR2 FQGNSA. The ends were cut back, 3 bases at V and 4 bases at J, with 12 bases in the middle. This CDR3 is 14 amino acids long. The sequence derives from an adult with an advanced solid tumor such as melanoma, head and neck, liver or kidney cancer. The chain uses TRBV7-2 and TRBJ1-2; TRBD1 might be the D (5 bases). This specimen consisted of CD4+ or CD8+ T cells sorted from blood, obtained in a trial of the OX40 agonist ivuxolimab. The CDR3 DNA follows: TGTGCCAGCAGCTTCCGGGACGAGGTCTATGGCTACACCTTC. Protein product: CASSFRDEVYGYTF.